This passage covers 15 T cell receptor beta chains from one sample sequenced in a study of response to subunit inactivated influenza vaccine. MiXCR, run by TCRdb on the RT-PCR reads, gives a single entry per CDR3 protein. The sample consists of 530,000 or so distinct CDR3 sequences, 14% of them appearing once. The sequenced sample was PBMCs from blood, obtained about 12 days after vaccination. These receptors all come from a man between 45 and 60 years old who received an inactivated influenza vaccine.

This clonotype has just a few counts. The chain uses TRBV20-1 and TRBJ1-1, with TRBD1 identical over 7 bases. Germline V CDR1 and CDR2: DFQATT, SNEGSKA (reference sequence). The J segment lost 4 bases and the V segment lost 6 bases, leaving 8 bases of the junction unmatched. This CDR3 spans 13 amino acids. In DNA form, the CDR3 reads TGCAGTGCAAGGGGACAGTTGGGCACTGAAGCTTTCTTT. Translation gives CSARGQLGTEAFF.

The chain carries TRBV28 and TRBJ1-1; tentative D call: TRBD1 (6 bases). V lost 10 bases and J lost 1, with 13 bases in between. The CDR3 loop spans 13 amino acids. Germline values: CDR1 MDHEN, CDR2 SYDVKM. CDR3 sequence: CATLSGANTEAFF. For the CDR3, the DNA is TGTGCCACCCTGTCAGGGGCGAACACTGAAGCTTTCTTT.

This clonotype was seen only a few times. The V gene is TRBV18, the J gene TRBJ1-6; no reliable D call. The CDR3 is made up of 15 amino acids. The V end was cut by 2 bases, the J end by 7 bases, with 12 bases between. Germline CDR1 reads KGHSH; CDR2 reads LQKENI. CDR3 nucleotides: TGTGCCAGCTCACCAACTCTAACCAGGAATTCACCCCTCCACTTT. Encoded protein: CASSPTLTRNSPLHF.

This clonotype showed up many times. The J gene is TRBJ1-2, the V gene TRBV29-1; no clear D gene. The CDR3 contains 12 residues. Germline CDR1 SQVTM, CDR2 ANQGSEA. Trimming removed 5 bases at V and 2 bases at J, with 9 bases between. The CDR3 loop reads CSVWTENYGYTF. CDR3 DNA: TGCAGCGTTTGGACCGAAAACTATGGCTACACCTTC.

This clonotype was picked up many times. V gene TRBV12-3 or TRBV12-4 combines with J gene TRBJ2-5, with 11 bases that match TRBD1. The CDR3 covers 16 residues. The junction had 12 bases not matched to a gene; V was cut back by 6 bases and J by 6 bases. CDR3 sequence reads: CASSLGTGGGWKTQYF. CDR3 nucleotides: TGTGCCAGCAGCCTGGGGACAGGGGGAGGTTGGAAGACCCAGTACTTC.

This sequence joins TRBV6-5 and TRBJ2-3; 9 bases map to TRBD1. The V and J ends lost 2 bases and 4 bases, in that order; junction bases with no gene match: 7. Germline values: CDR1 MNHEY, CDR2 SVGAGI. The CDR3 consists of 16 residues. The CDR3 region has the DNA TGTGCCAGCAGTTACCTCCGACAGGGGGTCCCAGATACGCAGTATTTT. Protein product: CASSYLRQGVPDTQYF.

This clonotype was detected only a few times. This sequence joins TRBV10-3 and TRBJ2-3; D gene ambiguous. Trimming took 8 bases from V and 6 from J, leaving 12 bases between them. Germline V CDR1 and CDR2: ENHRY, SYGVKD. This CDR3 region has 12 residues. The CDR3 sequence is CAIGAWADTQYF. CDR3 nucleotides: TGTGCCATCGGAGCTTGGGCCGATACGCAGTATTTT.

This clonotype turned up a few times. The rearrangement uses TRBV5-1 and TRBJ2-1, with a weak D call TRBD2 (5 bases). The CDR3 is made up of 15 amino acids. Trimming removed 4 bases at V and 6 bases at J, with 17 bases between. Germline V gene sequence: CDR1 SGHRS, CDR2 YFSETQ. The CDR3 is CASSPPGVIPNEQFF. The CDR3 DNA is TGCGCCAGCAGCCCACCCGGGGTAATCCCCAATGAGCAGTTCTTC.

The chain joins TRBV7-2 to TRBJ2-7; the D gene could be TRBD1 or TRBD2 (5 bases each). CDR3 size: 15 residues. The V end lost 5 bases, the J end lost 3 bases, and 17 bases lay between the germline ends. Germline CDR1 and CDR2: SGHTA and FQGNSA. Here the CDR3 DNA reads TGTGCCAGCAGCCTAACCGGGACGGGAAACTACGAGCAGTACTTC. It encodes CASSLTGTGNYEQYF.

Only a few counts were recorded for this clonotype. The chain links TRBV6-2 or TRBV6-3 to TRBJ1-1, with TRBD1 identical over 7 bases. The CDR3 is 14 residues long. Germline CDR1 and CDR2: MNHEY and SVGEGT. The J segment lost 0 bases and the V segment lost 7 bases, leaving 5 bases of the junction unmatched. The CDR3 DNA reads TGTGCCAGCACCGTCGGACAGGTGAACACTGAAGCTTTCTTT. Translated, it gives CASTVGQVNTEAFF.

V is TRBV6-5 and J is TRBJ2-4; 8 bases line up with TRBD1. Looked up from germline, CDR1 is MNHEY and CDR2 is SVGAGI. This CDR3 spans 18 amino acids. Unmatched junction bases numbered 11, after V lost 1 base and J lost 3 bases. The CDR3 nucleotides read TGTGCCAGCAGTTACTTATACTCCCCAGGGGGCGGCAAAAACATTCAGTACTTC. As protein: CASSYLYSPGGGKNIQYF.

This clonotype came up a few times. The gene calls are TRBV25-1 and TRBJ1-6, with 10 bases that match TRBD1. Per germline, CDR1 MGHDK and CDR2 SYGVNS. The trim removed 1 base at V and 9 bases at J, leaving 6 bases unmatched. This CDR3 spans 16 amino acids. CDR3 sequence reads: CASSESTGGFGSPLHF. The CDR3 DNA follows: TGTGCCAGCAGTGAATCGACAGGGGGCTTTGGTTCACCCCTCCACTTT.

V is TRBV20-1 and J is TRBJ2-7; no clear D gene. Per germline, CDR1 DFQATT and CDR2 SNEGSKA (reference sequence). The CDR3 has 14 amino acids. V dropped 3 bases and J dropped 3 bases, with 15 bases sitting between them. CDR3 DNA: TGCAGTGCTAGGCATCAGGTGATAAACTACGAGCAGTACTTC. This codes for CSARHQVINYEQYF.

In this sample, this clonotype turned up a few times. V and J are TRBV11-2 and TRBJ2-3, with TRBD2 identical over 7 bases. Per germline, CDR1 SGHAT and CDR2 FQNNGV. Unmatched junction bases numbered 6, after V lost 1 base and J lost 5 bases. CDR3 length: 15 amino acids. The CDR3 DNA reads as TGTGCCAGCAGCTTAGTCTTGGGGAGGGGAGATACGCAGTATTTT. Amino acid sequence: CASSLVLGRGDTQYF.

This sequence joins TRBV10-3 and TRBJ2-1; 7 bases line up with TRBD2. In germline, CDR1 is ENHRY, CDR2 SYGVKD. This CDR3 has 14 amino acids. V was pared by 5 bases and J by 7 bases, with 8 bases of the junction left unmatched. This chain's CDR3 is CAISPRGSNNEQFF. The CDR3 region has the DNA TGTGCCATCAGTCCGCGCGGGAGTAATAATGAGCAGTTCTTC.